Listed below are T cell receptor beta chains from one sample, sequenced in a study of cytomegalovirus exposure and HLA in healthy donors. The data were produced by immunoSEQ multiplex PCR, yet TCRdb's version contains in-frame clones alone and is incomplete. The table lists about 160,000 clones, about nine tenths of them singletons, with 4% to 4.5% in the top ten. The sample taken for sequencing was PBMCs. These receptor sequences come from a man younger than 30 in good health and CMV-seropositive. CDR3s include the opening cysteine and the closing phenylalanine or tryptophan. The D gene is left open where the match is weak. Size is omitted from some rows. Given values are once, few, many or a class for expanded clones.

>TRBJ2-2|NA|TRBV19|TRBD2
TGTGCCAGTAAGGCCAGCGGGGTGTCCGGGGAGCTGTTTTTT
CASKASGVSGELFF
>TRBJ1-1|NA|TRBV28|TRBD1
TGTGCCAGCAGTTCGAGAGGGGGCTTGGATGCTTTCTTT
CASSSRGGLDAFF
>TRBJ2-1|once|TRBV6-4|TRBD2
TGTGCCAGCAGTGAAATTCGAGCGGGAGACTCCTACAATGAGCAGTTCTTC
CASSEIRAGDSYNEQFF
>TRBJ2-5|NA|TRBV6-5|NA
TGTGCCAGCAGTCGCACACAGGGTATTCTGGAGACCCAGTACTTC
CASSRTQGILETQYF
>TRBJ1-5|NA|TRBV19|NA
TGTGCCAGTAGTATTGAGTATAGGCCCCAGCATTTT
CASSIEYRPQHF
>TRBJ2-7|NA|TRBV19|NA
TGTGCCAGTAGTATAGGCAGGGAGGCCTACGAGCAGTACTTC
CASSIGREAYEQYF
>TRBJ2-3|NA|TRBV5-4|NA
TGTGCCAGCAGCCCCAGTATACGGGAGATCACAGATACGCAGTATTTT
CASSPSIREITDTQYF
>TRBJ2-1|NA|TRBV11-3|NA
TGTGCCAGCAGTCAGTCCAGATACAATGAGCAGTTCTTC
CASSQSRYNEQFF
>TRBJ2-2|once|TRBV7-3|TRBD2
TGTGCCAGCAGCTTAGGGGGGGCCGGGGAGCTGTTTTTT
CASSLGGAGELFF
>TRBJ2-7|once|TRBV28|NA
TGTGCCAGCAGTTTTAGGCTTAGGGAGGCCTACGAGCAGTACTTC
CASSFRLREAYEQYF
>TRBJ2-1|NA|TRBV7-3|TRBD2
TGTGCCAGCAGTCTAAGTTCTAGCGGGAGCCTAGCTCTAAATGAGCAGTTCTTC
CASSLSSSGSLALNEQFF
>TRBJ1-2|once|TRBV18|NA
TGTGCCAGCTCACCAGACCAGGGGAACGGCTACACCTTC
CASSPDQGNGYTF
>TRBJ2-1|NA|TRBV4-2|TRBD2
TGTGCCAGCAGCCTGCTGGCCCGGGGGGATGAGCAGTTCTTC
CASSLLARGDEQFF
>TRBJ1-2|NA|TRBV19|NA
TGTGCCAGTCAGAGGTCTGACTATGGCTACACCTTC
CASQRSDYGYTF
>TRBJ2-3|once|TRBV9|TRBD2
TGTGCCAGCAGCGTGTCTAGCGGAACTAGCACAGATACGCAGTATTTT
CASSVSSGTSTDTQYF
>TRBJ2-5|NA|TRBV18|NA
TGTGCCAGCTCACCAGATGGGGCCAGAATACAAGAGACCCAGTACTTC
CASSPDGARIQETQYF
>TRBJ2-3|NA|TRBV28|NA
TGTGCCAGCAGTCCCAGGACGCCGGGGACAGATACGCAGTATTTT
CASSPRTPGTDTQYF
>TRBJ1-4|NA|TRBV30|NA
TGTGCCTGGAGTGTACGTGGCAGTCCAGGACAAAATGAAAAACTGTTTTTT
CAWSVRGSPGQNEKLFF
>TRBJ1-1|NA|TRBV7-3|NA
TGTGCCAGCAGCTTGGGGGGGTCTACTGAAGCTTTCTTT
CASSLGGSTEAFF
>TRBJ2-7|NA|TRBV5-1|TRBD1
TGCGCCAGCAGCCGCAAAAGTGGACAGGGGCGCTACGAGCAGTACTTC
CASSRKSGQGRYEQYF
>TRBJ2-2|once|TRBV13|NA
TGTGCCAGCAGCGTTAGGCGACGCGGGAACACCGGGGAGCTGTTTTTT
CASSVRRRGNTGELFF
>TRBJ2-6|NA|TRBV19|NA
TGTGCCAGTAGTATAGGATGGGGGGGCCCCGGGGCCAACGTCCTGACTTTC
CASSIGWGGPGANVLTF
>TRBJ2-7|few|TRBV5-1|TRBD1
TGCGCCACCACTGGGGACAGGGTACACTACGAGCAGTACTTC
CATTGDRVHYEQYF
>TRBJ2-7|NA|TRBV25-1|NA
TGTGCCAGCAGTGAAAGGACTACCTACGAGCAGTACTTC
CASSERTTYEQYF
>TRBJ1-2|NA|TRBV20-1|NA
TGCAGTGCTAGGGAGCTCTATGGCTACACCTTC
CSARELYGYTF
>TRBJ2-7|NA|TRBV5-1|NA
TGCGCCAGCAGCTTGGGTCGGCAGGGGTATGAGTTGTACGAGCAGTACTTC
CASSLGRQGYELYEQYF
>TRBJ1-5|NA|TRBV7-9|NA
TGTGCCAGCAGCTTAGACGAGGGAGCGGGTCAGCCCCAGCATTTT
CASSLDEGAGQPQHF
>TRBJ1-1|NA|TRBV7-9|NA
TGTGCCAGCAGCTTAGACATGAACACTGAAGCTTTCTTT
CASSLDMNTEAFF
>TRBJ2-7|few|TRBV28|NA
TGTGCCAGCAGTTTGTACAGTGGGCGCGGGGAGCAGTACTTC
CASSLYSGRGEQYF
>TRBJ2-5|NA|TRBV5-6|NA
TGTGCCAGCAGCTGGAGGGCAGAGACCCAGTACTTC
CASSWRAETQYF
>TRBJ2-3|NA|TRBV6-1|TRBD1
TGTGCCAGCAGCAAAGACAGGGGGCTAGATACGCAGTATTTT
CASSKDRGLDTQYF
>TRBJ2-1|NA|TRBV12-5|NA
TGTGCTAGTGGTTTGGCGCAAGGGGTACAGTCCTACAATGAGCAGTTCTTC
CASGLAQGVQSYNEQFF
>TRBJ2-3|NA|TRBV9|TRBD2
TGTGCCAGCAGCCCAACTAGCGGGATAGCGACAGATACGCAGTATTTT
CASSPTSGIATDTQYF
>TRBJ2-1|NA|TRBV7-9|TRBD1
TGTGCCAGCAGCGCAAAGACACAGGGGCATGAGCAGTTCTTC
CASSAKTQGHEQFF
>TRBJ2-1|NA|TRBV11-3|TRBD2
TGTGCCAGCAGCTGGACTAGTTGGGAGCTCGGTATGCAGTTCTTC
CASSWTSWELGMQFF
>TRBJ2-1|NA|TRBV19|TRBD1
TGTGCCAGTAGTAAGGTGCCGGGACAGGGTGGCGAGCAGTTCTTC
CASSKVPGQGGEQFF
>TRBJ2-1|NA|TRBV7-7|NA
TGTGCTAGCAGCTTAGCCTTAGCGGTCTACAATGAGCAGTTCTTC
CASSLALAVYNEQFF
>TRBJ2-1|NA|TRBV4-1|NA
TGCGCCAGCAGCCAAGGTATACTTAGGAGGGGTCGGTTGGGCGGTGAGCAGTTCTTC
CASSQGILRRGRLGGEQFF
>TRBJ1-1|once|TRBV4-1|NA
TGCGCCAGCAGCCATGCAATTCCAGTGAACACTGAAGCTTTCTTT
CASSHAIPVNTEAFF
>TRBJ2-2|NA|TRBV11-1|NA
TGTGCCAGCAGCTCCCGGACTACTCACACCGGGGAGCTGTTTTTT
CASSSRTTHTGELFF
>TRBJ2-5|NA|TRBV5-4|TRBD1
TGTGCCAGCAGCTTGGTGGGATCCGGGACAGGGTTGGAGACCCAGTACTTC
CASSLVGSGTGLETQYF
>TRBJ2-7|NA|TRBV19|NA
TGTGCCAGTAGCCTTTCCTCCGGTTACGAGCAGTACTTC
CASSLSSGYEQYF
>TRBJ2-1|NA|TRBV19|TRBD1
TGTGCCAGTAGTATTACCCCACGGACAGGGCTCGGGGATGAGCAGTTCTTC
CASSITPRTGLGDEQFF
>TRBJ2-6|NA|TRBV7-9|TRBD1
TGTGCCAGCAGCTTTGGGACAGCTGGGGCCAACGTCCTGACTTTC
CASSFGTAGANVLTF
>TRBJ1-2|NA|TRBV19|NA
TGTGCCAGTAGTATAGGGAGAATCGGCTATGGCTACACCTTC
CASSIGRIGYGYTF
>TRBJ2-3|NA|TRBV7-9|NA
TGTGCCAGCAGCTTAGGGGGGGGGCCACTCACAGATACGCAGTATTTT
CASSLGGGPLTDTQYF
>TRBJ1-2|few|TRBV4-1|NA
TGCGCCAGCAGCCAAGGGGTACAGGGAGTTCACTATGGCTACACCTTC
CASSQGVQGVHYGYTF
>TRBJ1-2|NA|TRBV27|TRBD1
TGTGCCAGCAGTACGACGACAGGGTTGGGCTACACCTTC
CASSTTTGLGYTF